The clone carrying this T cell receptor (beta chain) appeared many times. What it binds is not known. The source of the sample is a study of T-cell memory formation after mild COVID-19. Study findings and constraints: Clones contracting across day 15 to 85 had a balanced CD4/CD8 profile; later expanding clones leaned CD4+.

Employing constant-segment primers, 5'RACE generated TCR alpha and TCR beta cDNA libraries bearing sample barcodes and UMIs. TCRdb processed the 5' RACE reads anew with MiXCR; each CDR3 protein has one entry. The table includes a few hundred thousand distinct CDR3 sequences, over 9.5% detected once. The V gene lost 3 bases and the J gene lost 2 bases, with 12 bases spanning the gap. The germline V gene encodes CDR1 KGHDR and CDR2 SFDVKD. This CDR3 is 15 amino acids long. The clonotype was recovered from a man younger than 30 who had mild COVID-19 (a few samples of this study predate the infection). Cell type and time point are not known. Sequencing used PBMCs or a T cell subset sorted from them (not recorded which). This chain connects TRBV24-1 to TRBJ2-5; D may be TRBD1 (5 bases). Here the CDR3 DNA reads TGTGCCACCAGTGATGCCGCAGGGCAACAAGAGACCCAGTACTTC. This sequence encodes CATSDAAGQQETQYF.